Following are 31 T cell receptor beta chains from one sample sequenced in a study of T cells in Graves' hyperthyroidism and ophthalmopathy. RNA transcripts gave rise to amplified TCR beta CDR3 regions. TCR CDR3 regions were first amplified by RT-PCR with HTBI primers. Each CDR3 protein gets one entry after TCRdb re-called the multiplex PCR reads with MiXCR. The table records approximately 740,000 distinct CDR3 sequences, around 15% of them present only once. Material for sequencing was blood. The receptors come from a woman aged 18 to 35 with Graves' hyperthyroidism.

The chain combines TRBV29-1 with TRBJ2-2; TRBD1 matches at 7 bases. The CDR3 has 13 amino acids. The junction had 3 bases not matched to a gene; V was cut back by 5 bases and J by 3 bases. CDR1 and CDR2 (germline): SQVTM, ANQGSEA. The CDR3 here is CSVFDRDTGELFF. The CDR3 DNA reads TGCAGCGTTTTTGACAGGGACACCGGGGAGCTGTTTTTT.

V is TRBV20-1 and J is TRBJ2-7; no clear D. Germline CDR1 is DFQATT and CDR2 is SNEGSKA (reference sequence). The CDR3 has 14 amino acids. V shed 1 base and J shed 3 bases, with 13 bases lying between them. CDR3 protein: CSARAPTYNYEQYF. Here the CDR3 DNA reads TGCAGTGCTAGAGCTCCCACGTATAACTACGAGCAGTACTTC.

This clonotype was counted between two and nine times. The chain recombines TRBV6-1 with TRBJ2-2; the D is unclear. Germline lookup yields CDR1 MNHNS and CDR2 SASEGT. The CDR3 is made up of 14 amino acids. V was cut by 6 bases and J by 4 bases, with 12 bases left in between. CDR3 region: CASSGWQRTGELFF. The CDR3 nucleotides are TGTGCCAGCAGCGGGTGGCAGCGCACCGGGGAGCTGTTTTTT.

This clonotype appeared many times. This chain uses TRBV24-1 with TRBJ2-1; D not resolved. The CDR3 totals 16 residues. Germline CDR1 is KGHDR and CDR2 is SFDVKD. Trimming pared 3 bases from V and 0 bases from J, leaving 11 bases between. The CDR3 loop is CATSDPGVSSYNEQFF. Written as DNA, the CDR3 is TGTGCCACCAGTGATCCAGGAGTAAGCTCCTACAATGAGCAGTTCTTC.

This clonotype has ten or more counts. The CDR3 sequence: CAWEDGPNTEAFF. CDR3 sequence (DNA): TGTGCCTGGGAGGACGGACCGAACACTGAAGCTTTCTTT. This chain joins TRBV30 and TRBJ1-1; D remains ambiguous. V was cut by 5 bases and J by 1 base, with 11 bases left in between. Germline V lookup: CDR1 GTSNPN, CDR2 SVGIG (reference sequence). The CDR3 runs to 13 residues.

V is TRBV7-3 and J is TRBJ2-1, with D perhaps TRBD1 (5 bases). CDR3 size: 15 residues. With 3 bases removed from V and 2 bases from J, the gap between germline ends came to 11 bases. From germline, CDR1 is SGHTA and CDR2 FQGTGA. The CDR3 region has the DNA TGTGCCAGCAGCTTTAGGCAGGGCCCCTACAATGAGCAGTTCTTC. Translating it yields CASSFRQGPYNEQFF.

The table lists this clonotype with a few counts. The CDR3 region has the DNA TGTGCCAGCAGTCCCCGGGAGGGCGATACGCAGTATTTT. It encodes CASSPREGDTQYF. This chain joins TRBV12-3 or TRBV12-4 and TRBJ2-3, with 8 bases aligning to TRBD2. V shed 5 bases, J shed 6 bases, and the junction held 4 bases outside the gene matches. The CDR3 spans 13 residues.

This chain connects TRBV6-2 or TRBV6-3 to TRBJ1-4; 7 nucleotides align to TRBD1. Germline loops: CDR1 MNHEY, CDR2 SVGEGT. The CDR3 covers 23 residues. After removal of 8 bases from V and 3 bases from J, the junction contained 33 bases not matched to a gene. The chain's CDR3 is CASPKTERRGRTGPKGANEKLFF. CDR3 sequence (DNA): TGTGCCAGCCCTAAAACGGAGCGGCGGGGGAGGACAGGACCAAAAGGAGCTAATGAAAAACTGTTTTTT.

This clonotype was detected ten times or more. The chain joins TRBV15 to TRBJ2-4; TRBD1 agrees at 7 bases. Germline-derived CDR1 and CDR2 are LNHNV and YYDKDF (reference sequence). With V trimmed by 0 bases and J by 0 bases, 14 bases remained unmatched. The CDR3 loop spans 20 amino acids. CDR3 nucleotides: TGTGCCACCAGCAGAGATAAGTTGGGACAGACACTACTAGCCAAAAACATTCAGTACTTC. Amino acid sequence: CATSRDKLGQTLLAKNIQYF.

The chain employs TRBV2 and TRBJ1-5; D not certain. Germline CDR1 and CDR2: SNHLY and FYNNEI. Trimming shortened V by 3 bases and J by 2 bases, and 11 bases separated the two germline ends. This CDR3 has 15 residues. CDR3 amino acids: CASSDSRVGNQPQHF. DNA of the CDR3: TGTGCCAGCAGTGACTCTAGGGTCGGCAATCAGCCCCAGCATTTT.

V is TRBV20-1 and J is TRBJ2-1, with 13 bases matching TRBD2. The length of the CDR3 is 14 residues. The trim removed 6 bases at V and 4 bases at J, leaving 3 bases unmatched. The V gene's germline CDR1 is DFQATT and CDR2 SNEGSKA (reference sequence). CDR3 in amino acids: CSAELAGGYNEQFF. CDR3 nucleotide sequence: TGCAGTGCCGAACTAGCGGGAGGGTACAATGAGCAGTTCTTC.

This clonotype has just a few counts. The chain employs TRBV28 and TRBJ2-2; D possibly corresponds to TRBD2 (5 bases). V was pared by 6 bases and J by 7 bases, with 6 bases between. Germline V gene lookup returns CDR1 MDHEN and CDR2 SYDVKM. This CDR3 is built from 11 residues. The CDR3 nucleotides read TGTGCCAGCAGGACTAACGGGGAGCTGTTTTTT. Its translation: CASRTNGELFF.

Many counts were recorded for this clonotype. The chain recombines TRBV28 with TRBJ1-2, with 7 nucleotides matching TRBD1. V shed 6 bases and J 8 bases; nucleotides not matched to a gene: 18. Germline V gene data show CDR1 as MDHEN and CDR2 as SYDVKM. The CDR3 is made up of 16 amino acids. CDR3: CASSRPGTAIQGGYTF. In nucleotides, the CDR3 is TGTGCCAGCAGCCGACCCGGGACAGCGATCCAGGGGGGCTACACCTTC.

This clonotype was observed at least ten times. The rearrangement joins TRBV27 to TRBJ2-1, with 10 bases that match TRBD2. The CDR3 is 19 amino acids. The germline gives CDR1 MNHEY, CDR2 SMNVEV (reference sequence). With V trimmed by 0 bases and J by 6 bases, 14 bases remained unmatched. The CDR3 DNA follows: TGTGCCAGCAGTTTATCGCAGGGGGGATGGCTAGCGGGGGTCAATGAGCAGTTCTTC. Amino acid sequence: CASSLSQGGWLAGVNEQFF.

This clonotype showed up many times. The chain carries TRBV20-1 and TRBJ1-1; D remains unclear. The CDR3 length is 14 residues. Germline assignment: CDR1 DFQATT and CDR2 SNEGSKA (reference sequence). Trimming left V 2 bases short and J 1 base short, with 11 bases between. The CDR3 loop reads CSARKGGRNTEAFF. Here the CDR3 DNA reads TGCAGTGCTAGAAAGGGAGGACGGAACACTGAAGCTTTCTTT.

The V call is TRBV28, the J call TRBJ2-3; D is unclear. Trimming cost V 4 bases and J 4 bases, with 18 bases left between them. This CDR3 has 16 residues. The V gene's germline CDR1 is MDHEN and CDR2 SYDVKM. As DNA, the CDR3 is TGTGCCAGCAGTTCCCCCCCCGACGCCCATCCAGATACGCAGTATTTT. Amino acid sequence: CASSSPPDAHPDTQYF.

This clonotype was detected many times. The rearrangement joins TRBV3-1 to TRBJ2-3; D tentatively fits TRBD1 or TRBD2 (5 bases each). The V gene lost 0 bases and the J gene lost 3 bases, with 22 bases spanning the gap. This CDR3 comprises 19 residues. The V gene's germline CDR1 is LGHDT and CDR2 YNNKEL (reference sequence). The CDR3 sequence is CASSQEPLREWTQTDTQYF. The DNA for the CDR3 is TGTGCCAGCAGCCAAGAACCACTCAGGGAATGGACTCAGACAGATACGCAGTATTTT.

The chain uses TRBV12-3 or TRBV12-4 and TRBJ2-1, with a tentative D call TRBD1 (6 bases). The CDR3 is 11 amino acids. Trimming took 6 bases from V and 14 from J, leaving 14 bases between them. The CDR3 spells CASSPQGWKFF. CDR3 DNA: TGTGCCAGCAGCCCGCAGGGGTGGAAGTTCTTC.

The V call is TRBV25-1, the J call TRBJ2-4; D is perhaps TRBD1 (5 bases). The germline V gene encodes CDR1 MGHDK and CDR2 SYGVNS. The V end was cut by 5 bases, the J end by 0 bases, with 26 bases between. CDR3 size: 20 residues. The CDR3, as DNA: TGTGCCAGCAGTCCCGTTGGCAAGGGGTCGATTCGCCTAGCCAAAAACATTCAGTACTTC. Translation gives CASSPVGKGSIRLAKNIQYF.

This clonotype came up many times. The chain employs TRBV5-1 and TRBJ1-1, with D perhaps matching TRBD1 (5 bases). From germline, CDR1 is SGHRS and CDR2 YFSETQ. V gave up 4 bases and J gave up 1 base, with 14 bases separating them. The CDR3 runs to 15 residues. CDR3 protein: CASSPPQAPNTEAFF. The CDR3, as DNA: TGCGCCAGCAGCCCCCCACAGGCCCCGAACACTGAAGCTTTCTTT.

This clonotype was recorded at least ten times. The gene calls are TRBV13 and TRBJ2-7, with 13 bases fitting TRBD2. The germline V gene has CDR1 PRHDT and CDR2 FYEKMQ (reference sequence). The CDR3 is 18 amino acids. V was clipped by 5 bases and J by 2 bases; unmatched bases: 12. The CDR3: CASSTGTSGIGKAYEQYF. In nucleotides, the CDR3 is TGTGCCAGCAGCACAGGGACTAGCGGGATTGGGAAAGCCTACGAGCAGTACTTC.

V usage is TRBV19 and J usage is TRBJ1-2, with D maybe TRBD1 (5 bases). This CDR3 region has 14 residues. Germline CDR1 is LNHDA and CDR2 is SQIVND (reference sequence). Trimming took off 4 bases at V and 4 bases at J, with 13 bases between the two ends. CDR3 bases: TGTGCCAGTAGTACCCCGGGGGGGTTCTATGGCTACACCTTC. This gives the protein CASSTPGGFYGYTF.

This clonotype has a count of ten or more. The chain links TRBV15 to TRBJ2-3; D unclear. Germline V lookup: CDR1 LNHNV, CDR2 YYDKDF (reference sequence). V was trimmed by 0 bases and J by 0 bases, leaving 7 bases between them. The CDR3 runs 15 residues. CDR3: CATSRDGSSTDTQYF. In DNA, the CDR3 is TGTGCCACCAGCAGAGACGGGTCTAGCACAGATACGCAGTATTTT.

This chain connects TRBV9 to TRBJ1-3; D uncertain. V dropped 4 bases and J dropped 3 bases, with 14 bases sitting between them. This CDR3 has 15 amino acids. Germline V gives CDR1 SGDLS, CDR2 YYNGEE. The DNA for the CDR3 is TGTGCCAGCAGCCCTAGCTCGGCGGGTGGAAACACCATATATTTT. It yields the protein CASSPSSAGGNTIYF. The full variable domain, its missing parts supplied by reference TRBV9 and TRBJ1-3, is DSGVTQTPKHLITATGQRVTLRCSPRSGDLSVYWYQQSLDQGLQFLIQYYNGEERAKGNILERFSAQQFPDLHSELNLSSLELGDSALYFCASSPSSAGGNTIYFGEGSWLTVV.

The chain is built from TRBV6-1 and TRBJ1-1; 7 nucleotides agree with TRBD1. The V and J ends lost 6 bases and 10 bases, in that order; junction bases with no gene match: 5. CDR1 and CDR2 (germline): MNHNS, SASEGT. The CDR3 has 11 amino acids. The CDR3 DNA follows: TGTGCCAGCAGCAACAGGGGTTCAGCTTTCTTT. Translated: CASSNRGSAFF.

The CDR3 reads CASSTRTGTTYEQYF. CDR3 bases: TGTGCCAGTAGCACCCGGACCGGCACTACCTACGAGCAGTACTTC. The genes are TRBV19 and TRBJ2-7; D not resolved. Trimming removed 6 bases from V and 2 bases from J, with 17 bases in between. CDR1 and CDR2 (germline): LNHDA, SQIVND (reference sequence). CDR3 length equals 15 residues.

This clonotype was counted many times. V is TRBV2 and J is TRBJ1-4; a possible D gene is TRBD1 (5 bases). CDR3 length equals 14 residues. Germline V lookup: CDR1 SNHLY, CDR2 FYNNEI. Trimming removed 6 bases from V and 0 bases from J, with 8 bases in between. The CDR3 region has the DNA TGTGCCAGCAGGGGACCTACAACTAATGAAAAACTGTTTTTT. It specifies CASRGPTTNEKLFF.

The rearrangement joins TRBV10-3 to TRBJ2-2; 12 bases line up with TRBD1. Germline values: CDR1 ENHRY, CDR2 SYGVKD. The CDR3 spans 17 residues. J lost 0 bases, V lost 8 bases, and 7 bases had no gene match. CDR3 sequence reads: CAIPGQGAMTNTGELFF. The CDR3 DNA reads TGTGCCATCCCGGGACAGGGGGCAATGACGAACACCGGGGAGCTGTTTTTT.

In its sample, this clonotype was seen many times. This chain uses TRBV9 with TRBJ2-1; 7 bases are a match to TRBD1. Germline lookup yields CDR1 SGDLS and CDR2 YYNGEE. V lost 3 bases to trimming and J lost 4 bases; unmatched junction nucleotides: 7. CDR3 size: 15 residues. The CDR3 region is CASSGQGEGYNEQFF. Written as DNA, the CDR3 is TGTGCCAGCAGCGGACAGGGCGAAGGATACAATGAGCAGTTCTTC.

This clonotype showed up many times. The CDR3 coding sequence is TGCAGTGCTAGATTGGACAGGGGGGACTATGGCTACACCTTC. Its protein is CSARLDRGDYGYTF. The J gene is TRBJ1-2, the V gene TRBV20-1; 10 bases match TRBD1. Germline V lookup: CDR1 DFQATT, CDR2 SNEGSKA (reference sequence). The V segment lost 2 bases and the J segment 3 bases; nucleotides outside the gene matches: 3. The CDR3 is 14 residues long.

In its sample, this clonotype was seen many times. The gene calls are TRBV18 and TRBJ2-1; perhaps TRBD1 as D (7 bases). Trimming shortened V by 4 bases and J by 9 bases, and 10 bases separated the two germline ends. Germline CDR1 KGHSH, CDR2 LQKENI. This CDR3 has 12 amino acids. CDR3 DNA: TGTGCCAGCTCACGACAGGGAGGTGAGCAGTTCTTC. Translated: CASSRQGGEQFF.